Listed below are T cell receptor beta chains from one sample, sequenced in a study of T cells in Graves' hyperthyroidism and ophthalmopathy. TCRdb redid the calling of the multiplex PCR reads with MiXCR, one entry per CDR3 protein. Of roughly 360,000 distinct CDR3 sequences detected, around an eighth appear once; the ten largest clones hold roughly 20%. Sequencing input: blood. Receptors were obtained from a man between 25 and 39 years old with Graves' hyperthyroidism that later progressed to Graves' ophthalmopathy. CDR3s include the opening cysteine and the closing phenylalanine or tryptophan. D genes are given only for firm matches. Not every row has a clone size; where given, it reads once, few, many or a size class.

cdr3_aa	cdr3_nt	d_call	v_call	j_call	clone_size
CASSLSWVAGTETQYF	TGTGCCAGCAGCTTATCTTGGGTAGCGGGGACAGAGACCCAGTACTTC	TRBD2	TRBV7-8	TRBJ2-5	-
CASLHPVTVLQETQYF	TGTGCCAGCTTACACCCCGTTACCGTGTTACAAGAGACCCAGTACTTC	-	TRBV6-1	TRBJ2-5	many
CASSLNFAGTQYF	TGTGCCAGCAGCTTAAATTTTGCGGGGACCCAGTACTTC	-	TRBV11-2	TRBJ2-5	-
CASSRGQWETQYF	TGTGCCAGCAGTAGGGGACAGTGGGAGACCCAGTACTTC	TRBD1	TRBV6-1	TRBJ2-5	many
CASSLRGANEKLFF	TGTGCCAGCAGTTTGCGGGGAGCTAATGAAAAACTGTTTTTT	-	TRBV28	TRBJ1-4	many
CASSLVGDRSSGNTIYF	TGTGCCAGCAGTTTAGTTGGAGACAGAAGCTCTGGAAACACCATATATTTT	-	TRBV12-3/TRBV12-4	TRBJ1-3	many
CASSRPQGSKALLSGANVLTF	TGTGCCAGCAGCCGGCCACAGGGATCCAAAGCTCTCCTCTCTGGGGCCAACGTCCTGACTTTC	-	TRBV13	TRBJ2-6	-
CASSIDSGETQYF	TGTGCCAGTAGTATAGATTCGGGAGAGACCCAGTACTTC	-	TRBV19	TRBJ2-5	-
CSATQGQGLTYEQYF	TGCAGTGCTACACAGGGACAGGGACTTACCTACGAGCAGTACTTC	TRBD1	TRBV20-1	TRBJ2-7	-
CASSLRQGRGYTEAFF	TGTGCCAGCAGCTTAAGGCAGGGCCGGGGGTACACTGAAGCTTTCTTT	-	TRBV7-9	TRBJ1-1	many
CASFEGHSSPLHF	TGTGCCAGCTTTGAAGGACATTCTTCACCCCTCCACTTT	-	TRBV2	TRBJ1-6	many
CASSSRGGVGEKLFF	TGTGCCAGCAGTAGTCGGGGGGGAGTTGGTGAAAAACTGTTTTTT	-	TRBV6-1	TRBJ1-4	-
CASSRGGYTF	TGTGCCAGCAGTAGGGGTGGCTACACCTTC	-	TRBV2	TRBJ1-2	many
CASSQDTLMDEQFF	TGTGCCAGCAGCCAAGATACTTTGATGGATGAGCAGTTCTTC	-	TRBV14	TRBJ2-1	-
CASSLEDFSNQPQHF	TGTGCCAGCAGCTTAGAGGATTTCAGCAATCAGCCCCAGCATTTT	-	TRBV11-3	TRBJ1-5	many
CASSRSQGLFEQYF	TGTGCCAGCTCACGGTCCCAGGGTCTCTTCGAGCAGTACTTC	-	TRBV18	TRBJ2-7	many
CASSLVQGNYNEQFF	TGTGCCAGCAGCTTAGTACAGGGTAACTACAATGAGCAGTTCTTC	-	TRBV7-8	TRBJ2-1	few
CASSLRDAPGEQYF	TGTGCCAGCAGCTTACGGGACGCCCCGGGGGAGCAGTACTTC	-	TRBV7-8	TRBJ2-7	many
CASSQDRQGLGGGYTF	TGTGCCAGCAGCCAAGACCGACAAGGGTTGGGCGGTGGCTACACCTTC	-	TRBV14	TRBJ1-2	few
CASSFVFSTNGGAGSYNEQFF	TGTGCCAGCAGTTTCGTCTTCTCGACTAACGGGGGGGCCGGGTCCTACAATGAGCAGTTCTTC	TRBD2	TRBV27	TRBJ2-1	few
CASRPGQHTGELFF	TGTGCCAGCAGACCGGGACAGCACACCGGGGAGCTGTTTTTT	TRBD1	TRBV12-3/TRBV12-4	TRBJ2-2	few
CATSDSGRGNSPLHF	TGTGCCACCAGTGATTCTGGACGGGGGAATTCACCCCTCCACTTT	-	TRBV24-1	TRBJ1-6	many
CASSQEARRLAGVTTDTQYF	TGTGCCAGCAGCCAAGAGGCACGAAGACTAGCGGGGGTGACCACAGATACGCAGTATTTT	TRBD2	TRBV3-1	TRBJ2-3	-
CASSLNGGPRGEQFF	TGTGCCAGCAGCTTAAACGGGGGCCCTAGGGGGGAGCAGTTCTTC	-	TRBV13	TRBJ2-1	few
CSAPQGAYGYTF	TGCAGTGCTCCACAGGGGGCGTATGGCTACACCTTC	TRBD1	TRBV20-1	TRBJ1-2	few
CASSSGTSDRDTQYF	TGTGCCAGCAGCTCCGGGACTAGCGATCGTGATACGCAGTATTTT	TRBD2	TRBV11-2	TRBJ2-3	many
CASSQRTDGYTF	TGTGCCAGCAGCCAACGGACAGATGGCTACACCTTC	-	TRBV11-2	TRBJ1-2	many
CASSYERPLPEKLFF	TGTGCCAGCAGTTACGAGAGGCCGCTTCCTGAAAAACTGTTTTTT	-	TRBV6-5	TRBJ1-4	many
CASSYGLAGGVETQYF	TGTGCCAGCAGTTACGGATTAGCGGGGGGCGTGGAGACCCAGTACTTC	TRBD2	TRBV6-2/TRBV6-3	TRBJ2-5	-
CASRQNYGYTF	TGTGCCAGCAGACAGAACTATGGCTACACCTTC	-	TRBV2	TRBJ1-2	many
CASSSTGNYGYTF	TGTGCCAGCAGTTCGACAGGGAACTATGGCTACACCTTC	TRBD1	TRBV12-3/TRBV12-4	TRBJ1-2	many
CSARDARTVSYEQYF	TGCAGTGCTAGAGATGCGAGGACAGTCTCCTACGAGCAGTACTTC	-	TRBV20-1	TRBJ2-7	few
CASSLAASGVGDTQYF	TGCGCCAGCAGCTTGGCTGCTAGCGGGGTGGGAGATACGCAGTATTTT	TRBD2	TRBV5-1	TRBJ2-3	many
CASSYRGTFSSGNTIYF	TGTGCCAGCAGCTACCGAGGGACTTTCAGCTCTGGAAACACCATATATTTT	-	TRBV7-2	TRBJ1-3	many
CASSQDPGAFSGNTIYF	TGCGCCAGCAGCCAAGACCCGGGGGCCTTCTCTGGAAACACCATATATTTT	-	TRBV4-1	TRBJ1-3	-
CASSLGRGSVEQFF	TGTGCCAGCAGTTTAGGCAGGGGGAGTGTGGAGCAGTTCTTC	TRBD1	TRBV27	TRBJ2-1	many
CASSQDQGDRGYYGYTF	TGCGCCAGCAGCCAAGATCAGGGCGACAGGGGGTACTATGGCTACACCTTC	TRBD1	TRBV4-1	TRBJ1-2	-
CASSFGANEQFF	TGTGCCAGCAGTTTCGGGGCCAATGAGCAGTTCTTC	-	TRBV12-3/TRBV12-4	TRBJ2-1	many
CASSQDLAGVVETQYF	TGTGCCAGCAGCCAAGATTTAGCGGGGGTTGTAGAGACCCAGTACTTC	TRBD2	TRBV14	TRBJ2-5	-
CASSAASAGYGYTF	TGTGCCAGCAGCGCCGCATCGGCAGGATATGGCTACACCTTC	-	TRBV7-8	TRBJ1-2	many
CASSPGDRGGYGYTF	TGTGCCAGCTCACCAGGAGACAGGGGAGGCTATGGCTACACCTTC	TRBD1	TRBV18	TRBJ1-2	-
CASSFRYGYTF	TGTGCCAGCAGTTTCCGTTATGGCTACACCTTC	-	TRBV12-3/TRBV12-4	TRBJ1-2	many
CASTFPIQGGYTGELFF	TGTGCCAGCACGTTTCCAATTCAGGGAGGATACACCGGGGAGCTGTTTTTT	-	TRBV28	TRBJ2-2	many
CASSEGTGSSYEQYF	TGTGCCAGCAGTGAAGGGACAGGGAGCTCCTACGAGCAGTACTTC	TRBD1	TRBV6-1	TRBJ2-7	many
CVGGQETQYF	TGTGTGGGGGGACAGGAGACCCAGTACTTC	-	TRBV7-9	TRBJ2-5	-
CASSEGVSTDTQYF	TGCGCCAGCAGTGAAGGGGTTTCCACAGATACGCAGTATTTT	-	TRBV10-2	TRBJ2-3	-
CASSLAQGVGEKLFF	TGCGCCAGCAGCTTGGCGCAGGGGGTGGGGGAAAAACTGTTTTTT	TRBD1	TRBV4-1	TRBJ1-4	few
CASSPFISGGLTADTQYF	TGTGCCAGCAGCCCCTTTATATCGGGGGGGTTGACAGCAGATACGCAGTATTTT	TRBD2	TRBV5-5	TRBJ2-3	-
CASSIDQFLQPQHF	TGTGCCAGTAGTATAGACCAGTTTTTACAGCCCCAGCATTTT	-	TRBV19	TRBJ1-5	-
CASSESSQVDTQYF	TGCGCCAGCAGTGAGTCGTCACAAGTAGATACGCAGTATTTT	-	TRBV10-1	TRBJ2-3	many
CASGQGPLNTGELFF	TGTGCCAGTGGACAGGGGCCCTTGAACACCGGGGAGCTGTTTTTT	TRBD1	TRBV10-3	TRBJ2-2	-
CAISLDSYEQYF	TGTGCCATCAGCCTTGACAGCTACGAGCAGTACTTC	-	TRBV10-3	TRBJ2-7	-
CASSWTYGYTF	TGTGCCAGCAGCTGGACCTATGGCTACACCTTC	-	TRBV3-1	TRBJ1-2	many